The 18 T cell receptor beta chains presented below share a single source sample, sequenced in a study of T cell responses to AZD1222 COVID-19 vaccine. Sequenced by immunoSEQ multiplex PCR; TCRdb stores in-frame clones only, minus some. In the table there are 66,000 or so clones, approximately 85% of which are singletons. The source was peripheral blood, collected on day 0 of MenACWY control vaccination. The receptors originated from an adult in good health.

The J gene is TRBJ1-1, the V gene TRBV10-3; D unresolved. Trimming stripped 6 bases from V and 8 bases from J, with 16 bases between. CDR1 ENHRY and CDR2 SYGVKD come from the germline V gene. CDR3 length: 13 amino acids. The DNA for the CDR3 is TGTGCCATCAGGTCCCCCGAGGCCCCCGAAGCTTTCTTT. It is translated as CAIRSPEAPEAFF.

The chain joins TRBV11-2 to TRBJ2-7; no firm D call. CDR3 length: 12 residues. Germline V gene sequence: CDR1 SGHAT, CDR2 FQNNGV. The V gene lost 5 bases and the J gene lost 2 bases, with 7 bases spanning the gap. CDR3 sequence (DNA): TGTGCCAGCAGCATCGTTGCCTACGAGCAGTACTTC. Translating it yields CASSIVAYEQYF. Looking up the rest from reference TRBV11-2 and TRBJ2-7 gives the full variable domain: EAGVAQSPRYKIIEKRQSVAFWCNPISGHATLYWYQQILGQGPKLLIQFQNNGVVDDSQLPKDRFSAERLKGVDSTLKIQPAKLEDSAVYLCASSIVAYEQYFGPGTRLTVT.

The DNA for the CDR3 is TGTGCCAGCAGCCCAACGGGAGATACGCAGTATTTT. It specifies CASSPTGDTQYF. The chain couples TRBV11-2 to TRBJ2-3, with D hard to call. The CDR3 runs to 12 residues. With 5 bases removed from V and 5 bases from J, the gap between germline ends came to 8 bases. The germline CDR1 and CDR2 sequences are SGHAT and FQNNGV.

J is TRBJ1-2 and V is TRBV6-6; D gene unclear. The CDR3 totals 12 residues. The germline gives CDR1 MNHNY, CDR2 SVGAGI (reference sequence). Between the trimmed V and J ends, which lost 7 bases and 3 bases, there was a span of 9 bases. The CDR3 sequence is CASMPGYYGYTF. Here the CDR3 DNA reads TGTGCCAGCATGCCTGGGTACTATGGCTACACCTTC.

The V gene is TRBV7-2, the J gene TRBJ1-1; tentatively, D is TRBD1 (6 bases). Trimming took off 4 bases at V and 7 bases at J, with 16 bases between the two ends. The CDR3 extends over 14 amino acids. Germline CDR1 and CDR2: SGHTA and FQGNSA. CDR3 residues: CASSSGVGGVEAFF. Here the CDR3 DNA reads TGTGCCAGCAGCTCAGGGGTGGGGGGCGTTGAAGCTTTCTTT.

This rearrangement joins TRBV6-5 to TRBJ1-4; TRBD1 might be the D (5 bases). V was clipped by 6 bases and J by 7 bases, with 15 bases between them. The germline V gene has CDR1 MNHEY and CDR2 SVGAGI. The length of the CDR3 is 14 residues. CDR3 amino acids: CASSPGGGGEKLFF. CDR3 nucleotides: TGTGCCAGCAGCCCCGGGGGGGGAGGTGAAAAACTGTTTTTT.

This sequence joins TRBV19 and TRBJ2-1; the D is unclear. V was trimmed by 3 bases and J by 0 bases, leaving 3 bases between them. Germline lookup yields CDR1 LNHDA and CDR2 SQIVND (reference sequence). This CDR3 has 13 residues. The CDR3 sequence: CASSIASYNEQFF. The CDR3 coding sequence is TGTGCCAGTAGTATCGCCTCCTACAATGAGCAGTTCTTC.

The sample holds a few counts of this clone. Here the CDR3 reads CASSQTSGRGVDIQYF. CDR3 DNA: TGTGCCAGCAGCCAAACTAGCGGGAGAGGGGTCGACATTCAGTACTTC. The genes are TRBV3-1 (or the pseudogene TRBV3-2) and TRBJ2-4; 11 positions match TRBD2. The V segment lost 2 bases and the J segment 8 bases; nucleotides outside the gene matches: 8. CDR1 LGHDT and CDR2 YNNKEL come from the germline V gene (reference sequence). The CDR3 contains 16 residues.

The genes are TRBV5-1 and TRBJ2-2; the D call may be TRBD1 or TRBD2 (6 bases each). V was clipped by 3 bases and J by 6 bases, with 18 bases between them. The germline V gene has CDR1 SGHRS and CDR2 YFSETQ. The CDR3 loop spans 16 amino acids. The CDR3 spells CASSSSPGASAGELFF. Here the CDR3 DNA reads TGCGCCAGCAGCTCGTCCCCGGGGGCCTCCGCCGGGGAGCTGTTTTTT.

CDR3 sequence reads: CASSLGSNEQFF. The CDR3 nucleotides read TGTGCCAGCAGCTTAGGGTCGAATGAGCAGTTCTTC. The V and J genes are TRBV7-9 and TRBJ2-1; unclear D gene. Germline CDR1 SEHNR, CDR2 FQNEAQ (reference sequence). The CDR3 sequence is 12 residues long. V lost 1 base to trimming and J lost 7 bases, with 5 bases between them. Using reference TRBV7-9 and TRBJ2-1 for the parts outside the CDR3, the full variable domain is DTGVSQNPRHKITKRGQNVTFRCDPISEHNRLYWYRQTLGQGPEFLTYFQNEAQLEKSRLLSDRFSAERPKGSFSTLEIQRTEQGDSAMYLCASSLGSNEQFFGPGTRLTVL.

The genes are TRBV7-3 and TRBJ2-7; D uncertain. The CDR3 sequence is 15 residues long. Germline V gene data show CDR1 as SGHTA and CDR2 as FQGTGA. The V end was cut by 2 bases, the J end by 0 bases, with 11 bases between. The CDR3 sequence: CASSLLGGPSYEQYF. DNA for the CDR3: TGTGCCAGCAGCTTATTGGGCGGCCCCTCCTACGAGCAGTACTTC.

The chain couples TRBV6-5 to TRBJ2-1; 8 positions match TRBD1. CDR3 size: 15 residues. CDR1 is MNHEY and CDR2 is SVGAGI in the germline V gene. V was pared by 5 bases and J by 5 bases, with 8 bases of the junction left unmatched. The CDR3, as DNA: TGTGCCAGCAGTCCCGGACAGGGTCCGCACAATGAGCAGTTCTTC. Its protein is CASSPGQGPHNEQFF.

This clone came up a few times. The CDR3 DNA reads as TGTGCCACCCCTTCCGTTGTAAAGTTGCTCAAAAACATTCAGTACTTC. It translates to CATPSVVKLLKNIQYF. This chain links TRBV24-1 with TRBJ2-4; D is unresolved. CDR3 length equals 16 residues. The V end lost 9 bases, the J end lost 3 bases, and 20 bases lay between the germline ends. Per the germline V gene, CDR1 is KGHDR and CDR2 is SFDVKD.

This rearrangement joins TRBV2 to TRBJ1-2, with a possible D match to TRBD1 (5 bases). The length of the CDR3 is 11 residues. The V and J ends lost 9 bases and 8 bases respectively, with 13 bases between them. Germline assignment: CDR1 SNHLY and CDR2 FYNNEI. CDR3 residues: CARGGVEGYTF. Here the CDR3 DNA reads TGTGCCAGGGGAGGGGTCGAAGGCTACACCTTC.

The chain recombines TRBV29-1 with TRBJ1-2; 10 bases agree with TRBD1. CDR3 length equals 14 residues. Germline V gene lookup returns CDR1 SQVTM and CDR2 ANQGSEA. V lost 1 base and J lost 6; bases outside the gene matches: 5. Written as DNA, the CDR3 is TGCAGCGTTGAAGCGGGACAGGGGATCCATGGCTACACCTTC. This encodes CSVEAGQGIHGYTF. Full variable domain (rest looked up from reference TRBV29-1 and TRBJ1-2): SAVISQKPSRDICQRGTSLTIQCQVDSQVTMMFWYRQQPGQSLTLIATANQGSEATYESGFVIDKFPISRPNLTFSTLTVSNMSPEDSSIYLCSVEAGQGIHGYTFGSGTRLTVV.

The chain links TRBV30 to TRBJ2-2; unclear D gene. CDR1 is GTSNPN and CDR2 is SVGIG in the germline V gene (reference sequence). V lost 4 bases to trimming and J lost 5 bases, with 8 bases between them. The CDR3 runs 12 residues. CDR3 bases: TGTGCCTGGACATGGCGAACCGGGGAGCTGTTTTTT. Translated, it gives CAWTWRTGELFF.

The genes are TRBV11-2 and TRBJ1-2; D remains ambiguous. CDR3 size: 14 residues. CDR1 and CDR2 (germline): SGHAT, FQNNGV. The V end was cut by 4 bases, the J end by 9 bases, with 18 bases between. Here the CDR3 DNA reads TGTGCCAGCAGCTCGCGCCTATCCTCCAGTAGCTACACCTTC. Its translation: CASSSRLSSSSYTF.

The chain carries TRBV6-5 and TRBJ1-1, with a weak D call TRBD1 (6 bases). V lost 7 bases and J 10 bases, leaving 19 bases between the germline ends. From germline, CDR1 is MNHEY and CDR2 SVGAGI. The CDR3 is made up of 13 amino acids. The CDR3 sequence is CASTKGGPTLAFF. Here the CDR3 DNA reads TGTGCCAGCACCAAGGGGGGGCCTACCTTAGCTTTCTTT.